The 5 T cell receptor beta chains in this list originate from one sample, sequenced in a study of blood T cell repertoires in COVID-19. Repertoires were generated with immunoSEQ multiplex PCR, while TCRdb's copy carries only in-frame clones and drops some. The table records 150,000 or so clones, approximately 86% of them present only once. Sequencing was done on a sample of PBMCs or T cells enriched from blood (not recorded which). All receptors derive from a woman in her thirties or forties who had been exposed to COVID-19.

The V gene is TRBV15, the J gene TRBJ1-1; D unresolved. V was cut by 5 bases and J by 2 bases, with 9 bases left in between. The CDR3 covers 13 residues. CDR1 is LNHNV and CDR2 is YYDKDF in the germline V gene (reference sequence). The CDR3 spells CATSVGGNTEAFF. The DNA for the CDR3 is TGTGCCACCAGCGTTGGCGGAAACACTGAAGCTTTCTTT.

V and J are TRBV29-1 and TRBJ1-2; D may be TRBD1 (5 bases). CDR3 length: 11 residues. Germline lookup yields CDR1 SQVTM and CDR2 ANQGSEA. Trimming took off 4 bases at V and 8 bases at J, with 11 bases between the two ends. CDR3 sequence reads: CSVVSRAGYTF. The CDR3 DNA reads TGCAGCGTTGTGTCCAGGGCGGGCTACACCTTC.

This clone was seen a single time. This chain uses TRBV5-1 with TRBJ2-3, with 10 bases identical to TRBD2. The CDR3 spans 15 residues. V lost 4 bases, J lost 0 bases, and 2 bases stayed unmatched. Germline assignment: CDR1 SGHRS and CDR2 YFSETQ. For the CDR3, the DNA is TGCGCCAGCAGCGATAGCGGGGGGAGCACAGATACGCAGTATTTT. Encoded protein: CASSDSGGSTDTQYF.

The count of this clone is one. The rearrangement joins TRBV2 to TRBJ1-2; TRBD1 aligns across 7 bases. Per germline, CDR1 SNHLY and CDR2 FYNNEI. With V trimmed by 6 bases and J by 3 bases, 10 bases remained unmatched. The CDR3 runs to 15 residues. The CDR3 region is CASSRGDGRDYGYTF. Here the CDR3 DNA reads TGTGCCAGCAGCAGGGGGGACGGAAGGGACTATGGCTACACCTTC.

This clone was found once. The V and J genes are TRBV5-1 and TRBJ1-6; TRBD1 agrees at 9 bases. The CDR3 runs 15 residues. V shed 0 bases, J shed 10 bases, and the junction held 5 bases outside the gene matches. Germline V gene sequence: CDR1 SGHRS, CDR2 YFSETQ. The CDR3: CASSLAGQGYSPLHF. The CDR3 nucleotides are TGCGCCAGCAGCTTGGCGGGACAGGGATACTCACCCCTCCACTTT.